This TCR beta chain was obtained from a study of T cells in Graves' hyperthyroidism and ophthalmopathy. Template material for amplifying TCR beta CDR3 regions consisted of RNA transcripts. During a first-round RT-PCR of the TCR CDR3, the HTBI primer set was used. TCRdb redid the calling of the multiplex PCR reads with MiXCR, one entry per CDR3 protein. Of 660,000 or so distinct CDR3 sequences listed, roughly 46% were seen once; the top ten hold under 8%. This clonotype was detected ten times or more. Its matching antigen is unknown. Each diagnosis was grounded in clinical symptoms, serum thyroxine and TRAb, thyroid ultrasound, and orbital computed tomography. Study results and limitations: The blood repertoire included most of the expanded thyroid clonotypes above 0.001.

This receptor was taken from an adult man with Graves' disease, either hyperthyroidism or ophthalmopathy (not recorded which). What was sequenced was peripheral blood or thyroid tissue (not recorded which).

In nucleotides, the CDR3 is TGTGCCACCAGCAGAGCTCTAGCGGGAGACGAGCAGTACTTC. This translates into CATSRALAGDEQYF. V is TRBV15 and J is TRBJ2-7, with 10 nucleotides matching TRBD2. The germline CDR1 and CDR2 sequences are LNHNV and YYDKDF (reference sequence). Trimming removed 1 base from V and 5 bases from J; junction bases left unmatched: 2. The CDR3 covers 14 residues.